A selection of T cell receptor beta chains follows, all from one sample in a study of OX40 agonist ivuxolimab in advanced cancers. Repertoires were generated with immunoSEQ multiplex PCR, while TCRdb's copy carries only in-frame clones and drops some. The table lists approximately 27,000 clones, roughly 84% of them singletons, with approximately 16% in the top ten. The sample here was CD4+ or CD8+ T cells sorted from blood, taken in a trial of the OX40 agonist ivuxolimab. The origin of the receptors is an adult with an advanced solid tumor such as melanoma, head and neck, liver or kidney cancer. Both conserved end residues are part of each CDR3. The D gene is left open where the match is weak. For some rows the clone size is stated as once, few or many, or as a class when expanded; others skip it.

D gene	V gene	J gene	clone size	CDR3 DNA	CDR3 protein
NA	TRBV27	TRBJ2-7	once	TGTGCCAGCAGTTTACTCCTCCCACAGGGGGGGATCTACGAGCAGTACTTC	CASSLLLPQGGIYEQYF
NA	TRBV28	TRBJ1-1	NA	TGTGCCAGCAGTTCTCAGATGAACACTGAAGCTTTCTTT	CASSSQMNTEAFF
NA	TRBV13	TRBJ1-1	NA	TGTGCCAGCAGCGCCGCTAGGGACAAGGGTAACACTGAAGCTTTCTTT	CASSAARDKGNTEAFF
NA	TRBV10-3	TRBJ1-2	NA	TGTGCCATCCTAATAGGGGGGGCGCATGGCTATGGCTACACCTTC	CAILIGGAHGYGYTF
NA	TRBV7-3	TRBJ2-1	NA	TGTGCCAGCAGGCCGGAGGGGGCATACAATGAGCAGTTCTTC	CASRPEGAYNEQFF
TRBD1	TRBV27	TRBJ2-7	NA	TGTGCCAGCAGTTCGAGAGGGGGCGAAGACGAGCAGTACTTC	CASSSRGGEDEQYF
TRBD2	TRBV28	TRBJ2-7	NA	TGTGCCAGCACCATGGGAGGGAGAGGCTACGAGCAGTACTTC	CASTMGGRGYEQYF
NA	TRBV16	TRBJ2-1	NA	TGTGCCAGCAGCCATGCCGGACTATTAAGATACAATGAGCAGTTCTTC	CASSHAGLLRYNEQFF
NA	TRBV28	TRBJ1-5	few	TGTGCCAGCAGCCGGGGGCGGGGCAATCAGCCCCAGCATTTT	CASSRGRGNQPQHF
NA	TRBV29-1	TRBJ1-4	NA	TGCAGCGTTGGTTACGGGGAAAAACTGTTTTTT	CSVGYGEKLFF
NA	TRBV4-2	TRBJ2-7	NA	TGTGCCAGCAGCCAAGGTTGGGGGGAGCAGTACTTC	CASSQGWGEQYF
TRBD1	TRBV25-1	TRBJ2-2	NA	TGTGCCACCCGGGGGACAGGGAACACCGGGGAGCTGTTTTTT	CATRGTGNTGELFF
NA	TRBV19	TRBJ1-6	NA	TGTGCCAGTAGTATATCAGCGGACCGGGGTTCACCCCTCCACTTT	CASSISADRGSPLHF
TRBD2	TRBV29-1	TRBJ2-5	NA	TGCAGCGTTGCACTAGCGGAGACCCAGTACTTC	CSVALAETQYF
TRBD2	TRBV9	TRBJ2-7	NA	TGTGCCAGCAGCGAACTGGCGGGAGGGACCTACGAGCAGTACTTC	CASSELAGGTYEQYF
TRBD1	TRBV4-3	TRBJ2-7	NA	TGCGCCAGCAGCCATCGCAGGGGGACCTACGAGCAGTACTTC	CASSHRRGTYEQYF
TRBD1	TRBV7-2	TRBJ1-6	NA	TGTGGAATTCGACAGGGGAGGAGTTCACCCCTCCACTTT	CGIRQGRSSPLHF
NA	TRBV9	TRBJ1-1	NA	TGTGCCAGCAGCCCCCGATACGCGGGAGAAGCTTTCTTT	CASSPRYAGEAFF
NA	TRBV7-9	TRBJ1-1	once	TGTGCCAGCAGCCTCGGTAAAGGGACTGAAGCTTTCTTT	CASSLGKGTEAFF
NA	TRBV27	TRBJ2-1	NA	TGTGCCAGCAGTTCGACCGAAGCCGCAAGCTCCTACAATGAGCAGTTCTTC	CASSSTEAASSYNEQFF
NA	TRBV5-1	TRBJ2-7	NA	TGCGCCAGCAGCCCGCCGTGGGGCCCCTACGAGCAGTACTTC	CASSPPWGPYEQYF
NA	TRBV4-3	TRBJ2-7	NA	TGCGCCAGCAGCCAAGAGGACACACCCTACGAGCAGTACTTC	CASSQEDTPYEQYF
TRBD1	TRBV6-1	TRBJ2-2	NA	TGTGCCAGCAGTGAAACCCGGGACAGGGGGCGCGACACCGGGGAGCTGTTTTTT	CASSETRDRGRDTGELFF
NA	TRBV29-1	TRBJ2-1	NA	TGCAGCGTTGAAGATAGCCCTACAGGGAGCACCTACAATGAGCAGTTCTTC	CSVEDSPTGSTYNEQFF
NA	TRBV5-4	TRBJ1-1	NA	TGTGCCAGCAGCGGACGGATGAACACTGAAGCTTTCTTT	CASSGRMNTEAFF
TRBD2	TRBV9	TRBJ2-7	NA	TGTGCCAGCAGCGCCGGGACTAGCGGGCGCCCCTACGAGCAGTACTTC	CASSAGTSGRPYEQYF
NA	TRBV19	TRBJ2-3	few	TGTGCCAGTACCTCAGGGCAGGGCACAGATACGCAGTATTTT	CASTSGQGTDTQYF
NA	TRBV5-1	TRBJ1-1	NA	TGCGCCAGCAGCTTGGACTGGGGGCGAATGAACACTGAAGCTTTCTTT	CASSLDWGRMNTEAFF
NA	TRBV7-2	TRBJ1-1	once	TGTGCCAGCAGCTTAGAGGACAGAATGAACACTGAAGCTTTCTTT	CASSLEDRMNTEAFF
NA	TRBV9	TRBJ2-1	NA	TGTGCCAGCAGCGTAGAGGGGGACTACAATGAGCAGTTCTTC	CASSVEGDYNEQFF
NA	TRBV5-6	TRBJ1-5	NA	TGTGCCAGCAGCTTGACGGGGCTCCAGCCCCAGCATTTT	CASSLTGLQPQHF
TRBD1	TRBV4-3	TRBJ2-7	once	TGCGCCAGCAGCCCCGCGGGCAGGGGGTCCTACGAGCAGTACTTC	CASSPAGRGSYEQYF
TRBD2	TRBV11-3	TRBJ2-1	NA	TGTGCCAGCAGCCCCCGACTAGCGGGAGGATACAATGAGCAGTTCTTC	CASSPRLAGGYNEQFF
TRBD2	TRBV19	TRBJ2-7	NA	TGTGCCAGTAGCCCTAGCGGGACCTTTAACGAGCAGTACTTC	CASSPSGTFNEQYF
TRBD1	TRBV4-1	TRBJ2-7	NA	TGCGCCAGCAGCCAAACCCTGGGGACAGATCTCTACGAGCAGTACTTC	CASSQTLGTDLYEQYF
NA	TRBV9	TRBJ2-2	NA	TGTGCCAGCAGCCCAGGAACCGGGGAGCTGTTTTTT	CASSPGTGELFF
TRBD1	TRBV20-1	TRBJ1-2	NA	TGCAGTGCCGGGACAGGGAATGGCTACACCTTC	CSAGTGNGYTF
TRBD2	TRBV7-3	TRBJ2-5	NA	TGTGCCAGCAGCCTAGGGATTCGAGCGGGGGATCAGGAGACCCAGTACTTC	CASSLGIRAGDQETQYF
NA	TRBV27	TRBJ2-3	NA	TGTGCCAGCAGTTTAGCGGTCAGTGGGACAGATACGCAGTATTTT	CASSLAVSGTDTQYF
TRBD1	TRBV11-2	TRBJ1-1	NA	TGTGCCAGCAGGCATGGAGGGACAGGAGTGAACACTGAAGCTTTCTTT	CASRHGGTGVNTEAFF
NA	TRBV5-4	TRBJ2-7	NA	TGTGCCAGCTCCTGGTCTGGGATCTACGAGCAGTACTTC	CASSWSGIYEQYF
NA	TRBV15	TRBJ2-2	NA	TGTGCCACCAGCGGAACGATGGGGTCCGGGGAGCTGTTTTTT	CATSGTMGSGELFF
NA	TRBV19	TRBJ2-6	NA	TGTGCCACCGACTACGGGGCCAACGTCCTGACTTTC	CATDYGANVLTF
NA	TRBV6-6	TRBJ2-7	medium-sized	TGTGCCAGCAGCCCGGATGCGGCATTGGTGCAGTACTTC	CASSPDAALVQYF
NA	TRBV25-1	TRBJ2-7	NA	TGTGCCAGCAGTGACACCGTTCTCTTAGACGAGCAGTACTTC	CASSDTVLLDEQYF
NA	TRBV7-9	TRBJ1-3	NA	TGTGCCAGCAGCCCAAGAGTAGGCTCTGGAAACACCATATATTTT	CASSPRVGSGNTIYF
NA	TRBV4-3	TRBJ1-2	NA	TGCGCCAGCAGCCAAGGCGTAGGGGCGATCTATGGCTACACCTTC	CASSQGVGAIYGYTF
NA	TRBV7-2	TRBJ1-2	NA	TGTGCCAGCAGCTTAGACCCGTTAATCTATGGCTACACCTTC	CASSLDPLIYGYTF
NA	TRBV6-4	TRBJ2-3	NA	TGTGCCAGCAGCGCAGGGTTGGCAGATACGCAGTATTTT	CASSAGLADTQYF
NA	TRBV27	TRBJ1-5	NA	TGTGCCAGCAGTGGGAGCCTGGGGGGCAATCAGCCCCAGCATTTT	CASSGSLGGNQPQHF
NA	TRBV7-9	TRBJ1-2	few	TGTGCCAGCAGCTTAGCGGCAGGGAATGGCTACACCTTC	CASSLAAGNGYTF
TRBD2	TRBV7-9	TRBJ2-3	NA	TGTGCCAGCAGCCTACCCCCACTCTCCGGGAGGAGCACAGATACGCAGTATTTT	CASSLPPLSGRSTDTQYF
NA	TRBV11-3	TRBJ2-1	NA	TGTGCCAGCAGCTTAGGGGACGTTGGGAGTTCGGATGAGCAGTTCTTC	CASSLGDVGSSDEQFF
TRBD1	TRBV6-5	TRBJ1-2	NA	TGTGCCGCAACCCGCCAGGGGGGCAATGGCTACACCTTC	CAATRQGGNGYTF
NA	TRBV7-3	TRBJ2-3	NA	TGTGCCAGCAGCCGCCCCCCAGATACGCAGTATTTT	CASSRPPDTQYF
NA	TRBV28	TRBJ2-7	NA	TGTGCCAGCAGTTTATGGGGGTACTCCTACGAGCAGTACTTC	CASSLWGYSYEQYF
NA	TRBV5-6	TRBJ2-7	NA	TGTGCCAGCAGCTTGAGCTCGTACGAGCAGTACTTC	CASSLSSYEQYF